This is a list of T cell receptor beta chains from one sample in a study of follicular helper T cells after annual influenza vaccination. Clones were read by immunoSEQ multiplex PCR, and TCRdb kept only the in-frame ones, dropping some. This repertoire shows some 30,000 clones, 65% to 85% found once; its top ten account for around 1.2%. The sequences come from CXCR5+ CD38- circulating T follicular helper cells from blood, collected on the day of influenza vaccination. These receptors were obtained from an adult who received the influenza vaccine. CDR3s include the opening cysteine and the closing phenylalanine or tryptophan. The order of the fields is clone size, V gene, D gene, J gene, CDR3 DNA, CDR3 protein. A D gene is named only where the DNA matches it firmly. Some rows have no size entry. The others give once, few or many, or a class for an expanded clone.

>NA|TRBV25-1|NA|TRBJ1-6
TGTGCCAGCAGTCTGGGACAAACTTCACCCCTCCACTTT
CASSLGQTSPLHF
>NA|TRBV5-4|NA|TRBJ2-5
TGTGCCAGCAGCTCGCGGGACAGTGAAGAGACCCAGTACTTC
CASSSRDSEETQYF
>once|TRBV6-1|TRBD1|TRBJ2-7
TGTGCCAGCAGTAGCCGGGACAGGGGTGTCCTCGAGCAGTACTTC
CASSSRDRGVLEQYF
>NA|TRBV10-3|NA|TRBJ1-1
TGTGCCATCAGTGGAGGGATGTACACTGAAGCTTTCTTT
CAISGGMYTEAFF
>NA|TRBV11-2|TRBD2|TRBJ2-1
TGTGCCAGCAGCTTAGGGGGCGGGGGGGCAAGGAATGAGCAGTTCTTC
CASSLGGGGARNEQFF
>once|TRBV7-6|TRBD2|TRBJ2-1
TGTGCCAGCAGCTTAACGTTAGGGACTAGCGGGAGGGCACCCTACAATGAGCAGTTCTTC
CASSLTLGTSGRAPYNEQFF
>NA|TRBV5-1|NA|TRBJ2-2
TGCGCCAGCAGCAACACCCGGGGGAGCGCGAACACCGGGGAGCTGTTTTTT
CASSNTRGSANTGELFF
>NA|TRBV5-1|NA|TRBJ2-3
TGCGCCAGCAAGAGGGGGAAGGGGATAAGCACAGATACGCAGTATTTT
CASKRGKGISTDTQYF
>NA|TRBV5-1|NA|TRBJ2-7
TGCGCCAGCAGCACCCGACAGCCCCCCTACGAGCAGTACTTC
CASSTRQPPYEQYF
>NA|TRBV29-1|NA|TRBJ1-2
TGCAGCGTTGAAACCCGGGCACCTGAGGGATGCCACTTC
CSVETRAPEGCHF
>few|TRBV27|TRBD2|TRBJ2-7
TGTGCCAGCAGTATAGTTAGCGGGAGTGGGTCCTACGAGCAGTACTTC
CASSIVSGSGSYEQYF
>NA|TRBV5-4|TRBD2|TRBJ2-3
TGTGCCAGCAGCTTTAACGGGGGGGCAGGAGGAGATACGCAGTATTTT
CASSFNGGAGGDTQYF
>NA|TRBV6-5|NA|TRBJ2-5
TGTGCCAGCAGTACCCGGGACACCCAAGAGACCCAGTACTTC
CASSTRDTQETQYF
>NA|TRBV7-9|TRBD2|TRBJ2-3
TGTGCCAGCAGCTACCTAGCGGGGGGCACAGATACGCAGTATTTT
CASSYLAGGTDTQYF
>NA|TRBV7-2|NA|TRBJ2-7
TGTGCCAGCAGCTTAATACAGTACGAGCAGTACTTC
CASSLIQYEQYF
>NA|TRBV4-1|TRBD2|TRBJ2-7
TGCGCCAGCAGCCCCGGGACTATAAGCCCTTCCTCCTACGAGCAGTACTTC
CASSPGTISPSSYEQYF
>NA|TRBV28|TRBD1|TRBJ1-5
TGTGCCAGCAGTGCCACGCCCCACAGGGGGCCGCATCAGCCCCAGCATTTT
CASSATPHRGPHQPQHF
>once|TRBV10-3|NA|TRBJ2-7
TGTGCCATCAGGCCAAGTCCGGGACACGGAGAGTACGAGCAGTACTTC
CAIRPSPGHGEYEQYF
>NA|TRBV6-5|NA|TRBJ2-1
TGTGCCAGCGGCCGGGAGGAGCAGTTCTTC
CASGREEQFF
>NA|TRBV5-1|NA|TRBJ2-1
TGCGCCAGCAGTCACCCGGACAGCTACAATGAGCAGTTCTTC
CASSHPDSYNEQFF
>NA|TRBV28|NA|TRBJ2-5
TGTGCCAGCAGCAAATACTCCGCTGCGGGGTACCAAGAGACCCAGTACTTC
CASSKYSAAGYQETQYF
>NA|TRBV5-1|TRBD1|TRBJ2-7
TGCGCCAGCAGCTTGGCCTCCGGCATGGACAGGAGTAAAAACGAGCAGTACTTC
CASSLASGMDRSKNEQYF
>NA|TRBV28|TRBD1|TRBJ1-3
TGTGCCAGCAGTTCAACAGGGGGCTCTGGAAACACCATATATTTT
CASSSTGGSGNTIYF
>NA|TRBV6-1|NA|TRBJ2-7
TGTGCCAGCAGTGGATTCTACGAGCAGTACTTC
CASSGFYEQYF
>NA|TRBV5-4|NA|TRBJ1-4
TGTGCCAGCAGCGTCGGGGGGGCTTATGAAAAACTGTTTTTT
CASSVGGAYEKLFF
>NA|TRBV5-4|TRBD1|TRBJ1-2
TGTGCCAGCAACGCCGGGACAGGGAGGAATGGCTACACCTTC
CASNAGTGRNGYTF
>NA|TRBV20-1|TRBD1|TRBJ1-6
TGCAGTGCTCCGGGACAGGGGCATCTCTTT
CSAPGQGHLF
>NA|TRBV5-6|TRBD2|TRBJ2-3
TGTGCCAGCAGCTTGGTACGCAGCGGGGGGGCTGATACGCAGTATTTT
CASSLVRSGGADTQYF
>NA|TRBV7-9|NA|TRBJ2-3
TGTGCCAGCAGCTTAGGCGGCGCAGCCACAGATACGCAGTATTTT
CASSLGGAATDTQYF
>once|TRBV18|TRBD2|TRBJ2-7
TGTGCCAGCTCACTGGGACTAGCGGGGACCTACGAGCAGTACTTC
CASSLGLAGTYEQYF
>NA|TRBV5-1|TRBD1|TRBJ1-4
TGCGCCAGCACCCCGGGGGCAGGGGGAGGAGAAAAACTGTTTTTT
CASTPGAGGGEKLFF
>few|TRBV5-8|NA|TRBJ2-5
TGTGCCAGCAGCGGGGGGACAGTCGGACTACAAGAGACCCAGTACTTC
CASSGGTVGLQETQYF
>NA|TRBV19|NA|TRBJ1-5
TGTGCCAGTAGTGCGCCCAGGAGGGATCAGCCCCAGCATTTT
CASSAPRRDQPQHF
>NA|TRBV19|NA|TRBJ1-5
TGTGCCAGTAGTATAAGTGGCAGTAGCAATCAGCCCCAGCATTTT
CASSISGSSNQPQHF
>NA|TRBV15|NA|TRBJ2-2
TGTGCCACCAGCAGTGACAGTGATCAAAACACCGGGGAGCTGTTTTTT
CATSSDSDQNTGELFF
>NA|TRBV5-4|NA|TRBJ2-1
TGTGCCAGCAGCCGAGGTTTGGGAGTTGAGCAGTTCTTC
CASSRGLGVEQFF
>NA|TRBV5-4|NA|TRBJ2-1
TGTGCCAGCAGCGGCGGACAGAACTCCTACAATGAGCAGTTCTTC
CASSGGQNSYNEQFF
>NA|TRBV18|NA|TRBJ1-5
TGTGCCAGCTCAGCATTGGGGGGGGTGAGCAATCAGCCCCAGCATTTT
CASSALGGVSNQPQHF
>NA|TRBV11-2|TRBD1|TRBJ1-4
TGTGCCAGCAGCTTACGGACCGGAACAGGGGCAACTAATGAAAAACTGTTTTTT
CASSLRTGTGATNEKLFF
>NA|TRBV2|NA|TRBJ2-4
TGTGCCAGCAGTGAGTCCTTACTAGGTGACATTCAGTACTTC
CASSESLLGDIQYF
>NA|TRBV4-2|TRBD2|TRBJ2-3
TGTGCCAGCAGCCAAGGTTCCCTAGCGGGAGAGTCAGATACGCAGTATTTT
CASSQGSLAGESDTQYF
>NA|TRBV5-1|TRBD2|TRBJ2-2
TGCGCCAGCAGCGGCATGACTAGCGACACCGGGGAGCTGTTTTTT
CASSGMTSDTGELFF
>NA|TRBV4-2|TRBD2|TRBJ2-7
TGTGCCAGCAGCCAAGCGGCGCGGGAGGGAACCTACGAGCAGTACTTC
CASSQAAREGTYEQYF
>NA|TRBV9|TRBD1|TRBJ1-2
TGTGCCAGCAGCGCCGGACAGGGAATCGGCGGCTACACCTTC
CASSAGQGIGGYTF
>once|TRBV5-4|TRBD1|TRBJ2-7
TGTGCCAGCAGCTTAATCTCCGGGACAGGGGGCTACGAGCAGTACTTC
CASSLISGTGGYEQYF
>NA|TRBV7-6|TRBD2|TRBJ2-1
TGTGCCAGCAGCGGAGGGGGTAGCGGGGGCCCAAGCTCCTACAATGAGCAGTTCTTC
CASSGGGSGGPSSYNEQFF
>NA|TRBV9|TRBD1|TRBJ2-2
TGTGCCAGCAGCGTAGGACAGGGGCCGTTCGGAGGGGAGCTGTTTTTT
CASSVGQGPFGGELFF
>NA|TRBV6-1|NA|TRBJ2-7
TGTGCCAGCAGTGAAGGGGGGGCCTACGAGCAGTACTTC
CASSEGGAYEQYF
>NA|TRBV7-8|NA|TRBJ2-5
TGTGCCAGCAGCTTATCCCGAGAGACCCAGTACTTC
CASSLSRETQYF
>NA|TRBV7-7|NA|TRBJ2-2
TGTGCTAGCACCCGGGGGGCAGGAGGGACCGGGGAGCTGTTTTTT
CASTRGAGGTGELFF
>NA|TRBV27|TRBD1|TRBJ2-6
TGTGCCAGCAGTCCGGTTTTTGGGACAGGGGGAGGAGGGGCCAACGTCCTGACTTTC
CASSPVFGTGGGGANVLTF
>NA|TRBV2|NA|TRBJ1-4
TGTGCCAGCAATCTCAGGGCCGAACTGTTTTTT
CASNLRAELFF
>NA|TRBV19|NA|TRBJ2-7
TGTGCCAGTAGTGAAGGGGTATTGTGGCGCTACGAGCAGTACTTC
CASSEGVLWRYEQYF
>NA|TRBV7-9|NA|TRBJ1-6
TGTGCCAGCAGCTTAGAACGGAATTCACCCCTCCACTTT
CASSLERNSPLHF
>NA|TRBV5-1|TRBD1|TRBJ2-1
TGCGCCAGCAGCCCCTCGACAGGGGGCATGATGGGAGAGCAGTTCTTC
CASSPSTGGMMGEQFF